The rows below give T cell receptor beta chains drawn from one sample of a study of a mutant IDH1 vaccine in newly diagnosed glioma. Their recognized antigens are unknown. Here immunoSEQ multiplex PCR was the method, and the copy in TCRdb shows in-frame clones only, minus some. The data show around 53,000 clones, 79% seen once. The source material was PBMCs, sampled from a glioma patient whose treatment included an IDH1 peptide vaccine. These receptor sequences come from a man aged 35 to 55 with glioma. The CDR3 runs from the conserved cysteine through the conserved F or W. D genes are given only for firm matches. Not every row has a clone size; where given, it reads once, few, many or a size class.

J gene,clone size,D gene,V gene,CDR3 protein,CDR3 DNA
TRBJ2-7,.,TRBD1,TRBV5-1,CASRPGTGAYEQYF,TGCGCCAGCAGACCCGGGACAGGGGCCTACGAGCAGTACTTC
TRBJ1-2,.,.,TRBV2,CATHPPRGTSYGYTF,TGTGCCACACACCCACCCCGGGGAACTAGCTATGGCTACACCTTC
TRBJ2-5,.,TRBD1,TRBV10-1,CASSPGQGPAMGETQYF,TGCGCCAGCAGTCCGGGACAGGGGCCGGCGATGGGAGAGACCCAGTACTTC
TRBJ2-3,.,.,TRBV29-1,CSVLYFSTDTQYF,TGCAGCGTGCTCTACTTTAGCACAGATACGCAGTATTTT
TRBJ2-5,.,.,TRBV5-6,CASSVSPGGGTGKETQYF,TGTGCCAGCAGCGTGAGTCCGGGGGGAGGTACAGGGAAAGAGACCCAGTACTTC
TRBJ1-1,few,.,TRBV14,CASSPSGMNTEAFF,TGTGCCAGCAGCCCCTCTGGGATGAACACTGAAGCTTTCTTT
TRBJ2-7,.,TRBD2,TRBV4-1,CASSQTSGGAYEQYF,TGCGCCAGCAGCCAGACTAGCGGGGGGGCCTACGAGCAGTACTTC
TRBJ2-5,.,TRBD2,TRBV5-1,CASRSSGGYQETQYF,TGCGCCAGCAGGTCTAGCGGGGGCTACCAAGAGACCCAGTACTTC
TRBJ2-3,.,.,TRBV5-8,CASSLNNPSTDTQYF,TGTGCCAGCAGCTTAAACAATCCTAGCACAGATACGCAGTATTTT
TRBJ2-2,.,TRBD1,TRBV5-1,CASSSGQGSANTGELFF,TGCGCCAGCAGCTCTGGACAGGGGTCCGCGAACACCGGGGAGCTGTTTTTT
TRBJ2-1,.,TRBD2,TRBV9,CASSVPGLLYNEQFF,TGTGCCAGCAGCGTTCCGGGACTACTCTACAATGAGCAGTTCTTC
TRBJ2-5,few,.,TRBV28,CASSGAENSQETQYF,TGTGCCAGCAGTGGGGCGGAGAACAGTCAAGAGACCCAGTACTTC
TRBJ1-1,.,.,TRBV6-5,CASSYSVAGGTEAFF,TGTGCCAGCAGTTACTCGGTTGCGGGAGGGACTGAAGCTTTCTTT
TRBJ1-1,.,.,TRBV7-9,CASNPPSRGSTEAFF,TGTGCCAGCAACCCGCCAAGCCGAGGTTCCACTGAAGCTTTCTTT
TRBJ1-6,once,.,TRBV6-1,CASSEPVNRVGNYNSPLHF,TGTGCCAGCAGCGAACCCGTTAACAGGGTCGGAAATTATAATTCACCCCTCCACTTT
TRBJ2-7,.,TRBD1,TRBV11-1,CASSFRDRSYEQYF,TGTGCCAGCAGCTTCCGGGACAGATCCTACGAGCAGTACTTC
TRBJ2-7,.,.,TRBV5-1,CASSLTGGRDEQYF,TGCGCCAGCAGCTTGACAGGGGGGAGGGACGAGCAGTACTTC
TRBJ1-1,few,.,TRBV30,CAWRGRGGYTEAFF,TGTGCCTGGAGGGGCCGAGGCGGATACACTGAAGCTTTCTTT
TRBJ1-4,once,.,TRBV6-6,CASSYAQGYEKLFF,TGTGCCAGCAGTTACGCACAGGGTTATGAAAAACTGTTTTTT
TRBJ2-7,.,TRBD2,TRBV19,CASSRLAGALYEQYF,TGTGCCAGTAGTAGACTAGCGGGTGCTCTCTACGAGCAGTACTTC
TRBJ2-1,.,TRBD2,TRBV4-1,CASSPRGSGGANNEQFF,TGCGCCAGCAGCCCCCGGGGTAGCGGGGGAGCCAACAATGAGCAGTTCTTC
TRBJ2-7,.,.,TRBV19,CASSIDRDFTEQYF,TGTGCCAGTAGTATAGACAGGGACTTCACCGAGCAGTACTTC
TRBJ1-6,once,.,TRBV11-2,CASSLGRNSPLHF,TGTGCCAGCAGCTTAGGTAGAAATTCACCCCTCCACTTT
TRBJ1-1,.,.,TRBV4-2,CASSQGGRAGTEAFF,TGTGCCAGCAGCCAAGGGGGCAGGGCGGGCACTGAAGCTTTCTTT
TRBJ1-4,.,.,TRBV6-5,CASSYRGDNEKLFF,TGTGCCAGCAGTTACAGGGGGGACAATGAAAAACTGTTTTTT
TRBJ1-2,.,.,TRBV10-2,CASSEEGKYPGYTF,TGCGCCAGCAGTGAGGAGGGTAAGTACCCTGGCTACACCTTC
TRBJ2-1,.,TRBD1,TRBV7-6,CASSSGTGPYNEQFF,TGTGCCAGCAGCTCGGGGACAGGACCCTACAATGAGCAGTTCTTC
TRBJ2-1,.,TRBD1,TRBV5-4,CASSLATGGSYNEQFF,TGTGCCAGCAGCTTGGCGACAGGGGGCTCCTACAATGAGCAGTTCTTC
TRBJ1-3,.,.,TRBV5-3,CARSPGAGNTIYF,TGTGCCAGAAGCCCGGGAGCTGGAAACACCATATATTTT
TRBJ1-4,.,.,TRBV7-9,CASRATGATNEKLFF,TGTGCCAGCAGAGCGACCGGGGCAACTAATGAAAAACTGTTTTTT
TRBJ2-1,few,.,TRBV11-3,CASSLEGAGNEQFF,TGTGCCAGCAGCTTAGAAGGGGCTGGGAATGAGCAGTTCTTC
TRBJ2-7,.,.,TRBV5-6,CASSLAGNYEQYF,TGTGCCAGCAGCTTAGCAGGGAATTACGAGCAGTACTTC
TRBJ2-1,.,TRBD2,TRBV9,CASSISGTKGRSYNEQFF,TGTGCCAGCAGCATATCCGGGACTAAGGGGCGCTCCTACAATGAGCAGTTCTTC
TRBJ1-2,few,TRBD1,TRBV7-9,CASSLVQGDGYTF,TGTGCCAGCAGCTTAGTTCAGGGGGATGGCTACACCTTC
TRBJ2-3,.,.,TRBV30,CAWSVGTDTQYF,TGTGCCTGGAGTGTAGGGACAGATACGCAGTATTTT
TRBJ2-7,.,.,TRBV5-8,CASSLLGSYEQYF,TGTGCCAGCAGCTTGCTGGGCTCCTACGAGCAGTACTTC
TRBJ2-2,few,.,TRBV4-1,CASSPLRVRTNTGELFF,TGCGCCAGCAGCCCTTTGAGGGTTAGGACGAACACCGGGGAGCTGTTTTTT
TRBJ2-3,.,.,TRBV6-4,CASSDSIQGTDTQYF,TGTGCCAGCAGTGACTCGATTCAGGGGACAGATACGCAGTATTTT
TRBJ2-5,.,.,TRBV7-6,CASSLAPSQETQYF,TGTGCCAGCAGCTTAGCCCCAAGCCAAGAGACCCAGTACTTC
TRBJ2-7,.,.,TRBV5-1,CASSVLVGAYEQYF,TGCGCCAGCAGCGTACTAGTTGGGGCCTACGAGCAGTACTTC
TRBJ2-3,.,.,TRBV29-1,CSVEPQGADTQYF,TGCAGCGTTGAGCCACAAGGCGCAGATACGCAGTATTTT
TRBJ2-5,.,TRBD1,TRBV5-4,CASSWDRGGGETQYF,TGTGCCAGCAGCTGGGACAGGGGCGGTGGAGAGACCCAGTACTTC
TRBJ1-4,.,.,TRBV7-9,CASSLLGSETEKLFF,TGTGCCAGCAGCCTACTCGGTTCGGAAACTGAAAAACTGTTTTTT
TRBJ1-5,.,TRBD1,TRBV29-1,CSAGQGSGQPQHF,TGCAGCGCAGGACAGGGGAGCGGGCAGCCCCAGCATTTT
TRBJ2-1,.,.,TRBV29-1,CSVVTNSYNEQFF,TGCAGCGTTGTTACAAACTCCTACAATGAGCAGTTCTTC
TRBJ2-7,.,.,TRBV9,CASSAPPGGGEQYF,TGTGCCAGCAGCGCCCCCCCGGGCGGCGGAGAGCAGTACTTC
TRBJ1-1,.,.,TRBV29-1,CSVGLMNTEAFF,TGCAGCGTTGGGCTGATGAACACTGAAGCTTTCTTT
TRBJ1-5,.,.,TRBV7-2,CASSPDSSNQPQHF,TGTGCCAGCAGCCCGGACAGCAGCAATCAGCCCCAGCATTTT
TRBJ1-2,.,.,TRBV5-1,CASSLARELGGYTF,TGCGCCAGCAGCTTGGCCCGGGAGTTGGGTGGCTACACCTTC
TRBJ1-2,.,.,TRBV2,CASSEVWQIYGYTF,TGTGCCAGCAGTGAGGTGTGGCAGATCTATGGCTACACCTTC
TRBJ2-3,.,.,TRBV27,CASSLGGRSTDTQYF,TGTGCCAGCAGTTTGGGAGGACGGAGCACAGATACGCAGTATTTT
TRBJ2-2,.,.,TRBV2,CASRRTVGTGELFF,TGTGCCAGCAGGAGGACAGTCGGCACCGGGGAGCTGTTTTTT
TRBJ2-7,.,.,TRBV10-2,CASAASRSYEQYF,TGCGCCAGCGCGGCGTCTAGATCATACGAGCAGTACTTC
TRBJ1-5,few,.,TRBV18,CASSPQGRSNQPQHF,TGTGCCAGCTCACCGCAGGGTCGTAGCAATCAGCCCCAGCATTTT